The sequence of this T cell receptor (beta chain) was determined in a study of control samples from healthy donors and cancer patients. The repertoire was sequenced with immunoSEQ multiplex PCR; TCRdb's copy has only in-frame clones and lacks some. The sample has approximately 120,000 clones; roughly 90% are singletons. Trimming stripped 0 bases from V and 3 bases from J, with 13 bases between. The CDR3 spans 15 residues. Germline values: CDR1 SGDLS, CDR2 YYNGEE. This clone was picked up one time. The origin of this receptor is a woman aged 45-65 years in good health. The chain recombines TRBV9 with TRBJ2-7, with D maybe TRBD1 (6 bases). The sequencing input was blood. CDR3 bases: TGTGCCAGCAGCGTAGAGGAAGGACAGCTCTACGAGCAGTACTTC. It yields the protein CASSVEEGQLYEQYF.